This TCR beta chain was sequenced during a study of metastatic and nonmetastatic thyroid tumors. On the study more broadly: Patients with malignant and benign thyroid disease provided blood and tumor or nodule tissue, whose repertoires were compared.

None of the patients had undergone any treatment ahead of thyroid surgery. Whole-study findings and limits: Malignant thyroid tumors reportedly had TCR beta diversity that was significantly higher than in benign nodules, in blood and tumor.

In this sample, this clone turned up many times. Its antigen is unidentified. CDR3 length: 11 residues. V lost 4 bases, J lost 6 bases, and 7 bases lay in between. The germline gives CDR1 SGHTS, CDR2 YDEGEE. Authors' methods: Clinicopathological groups of papillary thyroid cancer showed CDR3 differences that were used to build a distant-metastasis classifier. TCRdb re-analyzed the PCR reads through MiXCR. The V and J calls here are based on TCRdb, not the publication. The sample lists 35,000 to 40,000 clones, more than 25% seen once, with 8% to 10% in the top ten. This sequence originates from a female donor with papillary thyroid cancer or a benign thyroid nodule (not recorded which). Some clones in this sample may be carry-over from other donors' samples. This rearrangement joins TRBV5-8 to TRBJ1-2; D might be TRBD1 (5 bases). Material for sequencing was blood. The CDR3 region has the DNA TGTGCCAGCAGCCCGACAGATGGCTACACCTTC. It codes for CASSPTDGYTF.